Listed here are 18 T cell receptor beta chains from one sample, sequenced in a study of T-cell memory formation after mild COVID-19 listed by TCRdb under 2021. Library preparation employed 5' RACE. Sequencing took place on an Illumina NovaSeq 6000. TCRdb handled the public reads itself, with Q25 trimming in fastp and clone calling in MiXCR, and kept productive beta chains. Each entry merges the rows of one CDR3 protein and shows their most common DNA and genes. The sample records roughly 180,000 distinct CDR3 sequences, around a sixth of which are singletons. Jointly, the top ten make up 3.9% of the sample. The material sequenced was PBMCs or a T cell subset sorted from them (not recorded which). The source of these receptors is a man aged 18-30 years who had mild COVID-19 (a few samples of this study predate the infection). The sample titles of this study are shuffled in the database, so cell type and time point are left out; the donor was told from shared clones.

CDR3: CAIRAGPGQPQHF. DNA for the CDR3: TGTGCCATCCGAGCAGGGCCGGGTCAGCCCCAGCATTTT. V usage is TRBV2 and J usage is TRBJ1-5; D is possibly TRBD1 (5 bases). The CDR3 is 13 residues long. In germline, CDR1 is SNHLY, CDR2 FYNNEI. Trimming cost V 10 bases and J 6 bases, with 16 bases left between them.

This clonotype was recorded many times. This chain connects TRBV4-2 to TRBJ1-6; D ambiguous. The CDR3 contains 14 residues. The V end was cut by 5 bases, the J end by 4 bases, with 9 bases between. From germline, CDR1 is LGHNA and CDR2 YNFKEQ. Here the CDR3 reads CASSYSGYNSPLHF. The DNA for the CDR3 is TGTGCCAGCAGCTACTCCGGATATAATTCACCCCTCCACTTT.

This clonotype was observed a handful of times. V gene TRBV5-5 combines with J gene TRBJ1-5; D is perhaps TRBD1 (5 bases). Trimming shortened V by 2 bases and J by 7 bases, and 16 bases separated the two germline ends. Germline CDR1 is SGHKS and CDR2 is YYEKEE (reference sequence). The CDR3 has 15 amino acids. CDR3 sequence: CASSFGEGTRQPQHF. In nucleotides, the CDR3 is TGTGCCAGCAGCTTCGGGGAGGGGACGAGGCAGCCCCAGCATTTT.

The chain recombines TRBV5-4 with TRBJ2-7, with TRBD2 identical over 8 bases. Looked up from germline, CDR1 is SGHNT and CDR2 is YYREEE (reference sequence). This CDR3 region has 15 residues. Trimming at V came to 4 bases and at J to 3 bases, leaving 9 bases not matched to a gene. The CDR3 protein is CASSPGLAGNYEQYF. CDR3 nucleotides: TGTGCCAGCAGCCCCGGGCTAGCGGGTAACTACGAGCAGTACTTC.

The sample holds a few counts of this clonotype. The rearrangement links TRBV3-1 to TRBJ2-7, with D tentatively TRBD2 (5 bases). V was shortened by 0 bases and J by 3 bases, with 12 bases between the two germline ends. This CDR3 spans 15 amino acids. Germline assignment: CDR1 LGHDT and CDR2 YNNKEL (reference sequence). CDR3 nucleotides: TGTGCCAGCAGCCAAGAAAGAGGGTGGAGCTACGAGCAGTACTTC. This encodes CASSQERGWSYEQYF.

The gene calls are TRBV18 and TRBJ2-1; D is unresolved. The CDR3 is made up of 12 amino acids. V was clipped by 0 bases and J by 10 bases, with 7 bases between them. Germline V gene lookup returns CDR1 KGHSH and CDR2 LQKENI. The CDR3 bases are TGTGCCAGCTCACCACCAAGCAAGGAGCAGTTCTTC. Protein: CASSPPSKEQFF.

V is TRBV12-3 or TRBV12-4 and J is TRBJ1-5, with D maybe TRBD1 (6 bases). The CDR3 has 14 residues. V lost 2 bases to trimming and J lost 7 bases, with 12 bases between them. CDR3: CASSLSGGGQPQHF. CDR3 coding DNA: TGTGCCAGCAGTTTATCTGGGGGCGGGCAGCCCCAGCATTTT.

The V gene is TRBV21-1, the J gene TRBJ2-7; the table calls TRBD1, which could not be checked here. TRBV21-1 is termed a pseudogene. This CDR3 has 15 amino acids. The CDR3 DNA sequence: TGTGCCAGCAGTGGTGTGTCGGGGGCCTCCTACGAGCAGTACGTC. Its protein product is CASSGVSGASYEQYV.

The rearrangement joins TRBV7-9 to TRBJ2-2; TRBD2 might be the D (5 bases). V lost 5 bases and J lost 1, with 14 bases in between. Germline-derived CDR1 and CDR2 are SEHNR and FQNEAQ (reference sequence). This CDR3 has 16 residues. In DNA form, the CDR3 reads TGTGCCAGCAGCCACTACGAGGACTGGAACACCGGGGAGCTGTTTTTT. It encodes CASSHYEDWNTGELFF.

In this sample, this clonotype turned up a few times. V is TRBV20-1 and J is TRBJ2-7, with 8 bases aligning to TRBD1. V shed 1 base, J shed 4 bases, and the junction held 6 bases outside the gene matches. CDR1 DFQATT and CDR2 SNEGSKA come from the germline V gene (reference sequence). The CDR3 has 14 residues. Written as DNA, the CDR3 is TGCAGTGCTAGAGTCGAACAGGGGGGATACGAGCAGTACGTC. Its protein product is CSARVEQGGYEQYV.

This rearrangement joins TRBV12-3 or TRBV12-4 to TRBJ1-2, with TRBD1 matching 7 bases. CDR3 length: 13 residues. V shed 3 bases and J 5 bases; nucleotides not matched to a gene: 3. This chain's CDR3 is CASSFQGGYGYTF. Here the CDR3 DNA reads TGTGCCAGCAGTTTTCAGGGGGGGTATGGCTACACCTTC.

This clonotype was seen a handful of times. V and J are TRBV3-1 and TRBJ2-3, with D possibly matching TRBD2 (5 bases). Trimming stripped 10 bases from V and 9 bases from J, with 14 bases between. The CDR3 has 11 amino acids. Germline lookup yields CDR1 LGHDT and CDR2 YNNKEL (reference sequence). CDR3 sequence (DNA): TGTGCCACCGCCGCAAGAGGGACGCAGTATTTT. Translation: CATAARGTQYF.

V usage is TRBV19 and J usage is TRBJ2-2; 9 positions agree with TRBD2. The ends lost 7 bases at V and 3 bases at J; junction bases unmatched: 6. Germline V gives CDR1 LNHDA, CDR2 SQIVND (reference sequence). There are 15 residues in the CDR3. CDR3 nucleotides: TGTGCCAGTATCTTAGCGGGGGCCCACACCGGGGAGCTGTTTTTT. This gives the protein CASILAGAHTGELFF.

The table lists this clonotype with a few counts. The chain is built from TRBV7-2 and TRBJ2-7; no definite D call. CDR1 is SGHTA, CDR2 FQGNSA, per germline. There are 14 residues in the CDR3. Trimming took off 1 base at V and 1 base at J, with 8 bases between the two ends. The CDR3 region is CASSLGVRSYEQYF. CDR3 nucleotides: TGTGCCAGCAGCTTAGGGGTGCGGTCCTACGAGCAGTACTTC.

This clonotype was observed many times. The chain couples TRBV29-1 to TRBJ2-4; TRBD1 aligns across 11 bases. Per germline, CDR1 SQVTM and CDR2 ANQGSEA. V gave up 5 bases and J gave up 8 bases; unmatched junction bases: 5. The CDR3 consists of 13 residues. CDR3 residues: CSVLGTGGDIQYF. The CDR3 coding sequence is TGCAGCGTTCTGGGGACAGGGGGAGACATTCAGTACTTC.

This chain connects TRBV5-5 to TRBJ1-1; D possibly corresponds to TRBD1 (5 bases). The CDR3 is 13 residues long. V was clipped by 6 bases and J by 0 bases, with 9 bases between them. Germline values: CDR1 SGHKS, CDR2 YYEKEE (reference sequence). This CDR3 reads CASTLQVNTEAFF. In DNA, the CDR3 is TGTGCCAGCACCTTACAGGTGAACACTGAAGCTTTCTTT.

This clonotype occurred a few times. The chain recombines TRBV6-2 or TRBV6-3 with TRBJ2-5, with TRBD1 as a possible D gene (5 bases). CDR3 length equals 12 residues. The ends were cut back, 6 bases at V and 4 bases at J, with 9 bases in the middle. The germline gives CDR1 MNHEY, CDR2 SVGEGT. In nucleotides, the CDR3 is TGTGCCAGCAGCCACAGGATAGAGACCCAGTACTTC. Translation gives CASSHRIETQYF.

The chain recombines TRBV5-1 with TRBJ1-1; 7 nucleotides agree with TRBD1. The germline V gene has CDR1 SGHRS and CDR2 YFSETQ. CDR3 length equals 15 residues. Unmatched junction bases numbered 10, after V lost 3 bases and J lost 5 bases. The CDR3 coding sequence is TGCGCCAGCAGCTGGACAGGCCCGGTAGTAACTGAAGCTTTCTTT. This encodes CASSWTGPVVTEAFF.